This paragraph reports one T cell receptor (beta chain). What it binds is unknown. Sequenced by immunoSEQ multiplex PCR; TCRdb stores in-frame clones only, minus some. The sample lists tens of thousands of clones; almost 99% were seen once. Cells defined as naive were viable CD3+CD4+ or CD3+CD8+ and CCR7+CD45RA+CD45RO-CD95-CD27+CD28+. CDR1 is SEHNR, CDR2 FQNEAQ, per germline (reference sequence). V was cut by 0 bases and J by 6 bases, with 15 bases left in between. CDR3 length: 15 amino acids. The source of the sample is a study of T cells after posttransplantation cyclophosphamide. General observations from the study: Skin or GI-infiltrating T cells shared few TRB sequences with blood. Donor-recipient repertoire similarity was low at 1-2 months, rising over year one.

The chain is built from TRBV7-9 and TRBJ2-7; maybe TRBD2 (5 bases). This clonotype originated in a man in his forties in good health, CMV-negative, and a related stem cell transplant donor. Sequencing was done on a sample of naive CD4+ T cells sorted from PBMCs. Written as DNA, the CDR3 is TGTGCCAGCAGCTTAGCGGGAGACTCGCCTGGCGAGCAGTACTTC. This gives the protein CASSLAGDSPGEQYF.